This T cell receptor (beta chain) was observed in a study of T cells in Graves' hyperthyroidism and ophthalmopathy. Study outcomes and limitations: Blood shared most expanded thyroid clonotypes above 0.001. Through a model of 13 V-J features, ophthalmopathy was separated from stable hyperthyroidism.

V dropped 4 bases and J dropped 4; count of bases not matched to a gene: 8. The CDR3 extends over 17 amino acids. CDR1 and CDR2 (germline): MDHEN, SYDVKM. Diagnoses were made from clinical symptoms, serum measures (thyroxine and TRAb), thyroid ultrasound and orbital computed tomography. This clonotype occurred many times. Its antigen is not identified. Amplification yielded TCR beta CDR3 regions, with RNA transcripts as the source. Using the HTBI primer set, a first-round RT-PCR was run on the TCR CDR3. TCRdb re-called the multiplex PCR reads with MiXCR, one entry per CDR3 protein. The sample yields about 640,000 distinct CDR3 sequences, more than 20% seen once.

The chain recombines TRBV28 with TRBJ2-1; 12 bases match TRBD2. The TCR comes from a man in his thirties or forties with Graves' ophthalmopathy. The sequenced sample consisted of blood. CDR3 coding DNA: TGTGCCAGCAGTTCTCCCCGAGGACTAGCGGGATACAATGAGCAGTTCTTC. This encodes CASSSPRGLAGYNEQFF.